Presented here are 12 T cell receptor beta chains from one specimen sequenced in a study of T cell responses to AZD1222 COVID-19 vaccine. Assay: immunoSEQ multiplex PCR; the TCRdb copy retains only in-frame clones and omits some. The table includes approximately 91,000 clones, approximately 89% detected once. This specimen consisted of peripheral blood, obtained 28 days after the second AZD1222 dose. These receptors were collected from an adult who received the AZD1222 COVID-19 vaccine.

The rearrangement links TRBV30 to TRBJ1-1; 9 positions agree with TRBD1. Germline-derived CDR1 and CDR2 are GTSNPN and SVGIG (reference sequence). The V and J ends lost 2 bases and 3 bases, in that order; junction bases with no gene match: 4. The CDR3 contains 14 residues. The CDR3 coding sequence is TGTGCCTGGAGTATACGGACAGGGGACACTGAAGCTTTCTTT. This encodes CAWSIRTGDTEAFF.

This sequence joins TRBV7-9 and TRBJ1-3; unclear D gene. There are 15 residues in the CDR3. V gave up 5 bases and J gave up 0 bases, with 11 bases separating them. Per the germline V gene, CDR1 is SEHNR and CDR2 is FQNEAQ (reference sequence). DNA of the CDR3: TGTGCCAGCAGCCCAACATGGGACTCTGGAAACACCATATATTTT. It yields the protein CASSPTWDSGNTIYF.

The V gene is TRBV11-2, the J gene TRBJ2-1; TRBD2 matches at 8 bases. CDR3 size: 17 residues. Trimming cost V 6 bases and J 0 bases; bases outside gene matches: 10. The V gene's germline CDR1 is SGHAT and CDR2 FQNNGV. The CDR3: CASRTAGGASSYNEQFF. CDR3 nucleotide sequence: TGTGCCAGCAGAACGGCCGGGGGGGCGAGCTCCTACAATGAGCAGTTCTTC.

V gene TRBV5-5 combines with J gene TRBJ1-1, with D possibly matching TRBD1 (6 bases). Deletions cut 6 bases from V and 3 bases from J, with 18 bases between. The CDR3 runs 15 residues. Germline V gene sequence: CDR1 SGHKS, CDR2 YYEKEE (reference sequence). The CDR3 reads CASTKRSQGYTEAFF. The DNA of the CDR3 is TGTGCCAGCACCAAACGTAGTCAGGGGTACACTGAAGCTTTCTTT.

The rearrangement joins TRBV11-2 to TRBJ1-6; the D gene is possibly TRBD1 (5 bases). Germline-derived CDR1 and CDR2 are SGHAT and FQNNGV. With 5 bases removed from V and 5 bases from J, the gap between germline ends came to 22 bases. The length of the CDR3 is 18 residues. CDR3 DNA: TGTGCCAGCAGCCCGGCGGGAGGTACACGGGACCATAATTCACCCCTCCACTTT. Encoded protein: CASSPAGGTRDHNSPLHF.

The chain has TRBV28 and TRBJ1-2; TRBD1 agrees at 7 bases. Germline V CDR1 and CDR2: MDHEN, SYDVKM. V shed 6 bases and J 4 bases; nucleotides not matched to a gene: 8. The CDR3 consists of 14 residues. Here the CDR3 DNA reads TGTGCCAGCAGCCATGAGACAGGGATCTATGGCTACACCTTC. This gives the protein CASSHETGIYGYTF.

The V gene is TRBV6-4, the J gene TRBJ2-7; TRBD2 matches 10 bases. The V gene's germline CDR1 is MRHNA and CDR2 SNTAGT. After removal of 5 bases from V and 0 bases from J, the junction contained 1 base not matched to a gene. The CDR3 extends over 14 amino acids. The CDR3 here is CASSLAGDSYEQYF. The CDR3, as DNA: TGTGCCAGCAGTCTAGCGGGAGACTCCTACGAGCAGTACTTC.

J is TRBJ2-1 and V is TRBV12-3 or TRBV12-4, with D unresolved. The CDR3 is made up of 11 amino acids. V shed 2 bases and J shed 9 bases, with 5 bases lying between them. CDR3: CASSLSLEQFF. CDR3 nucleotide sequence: TGTGCCAGCAGTTTAAGCCTTGAGCAGTTCTTC.

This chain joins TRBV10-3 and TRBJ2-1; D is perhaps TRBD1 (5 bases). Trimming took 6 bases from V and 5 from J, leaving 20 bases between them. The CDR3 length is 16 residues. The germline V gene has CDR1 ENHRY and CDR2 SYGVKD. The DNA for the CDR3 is TGTGCCATCAGCCAGCCCGCCGCCCAGGGCAACAATGAGCAGTTCTTC. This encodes CAISQPAAQGNNEQFF.

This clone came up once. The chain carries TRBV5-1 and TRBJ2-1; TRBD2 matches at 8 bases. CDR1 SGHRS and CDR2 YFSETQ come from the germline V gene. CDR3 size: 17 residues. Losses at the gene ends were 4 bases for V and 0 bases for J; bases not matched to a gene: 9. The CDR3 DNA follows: TGCGCCAGCAGCCTAACAGCGGGAGCCCCCTCCTACAATGAGCAGTTCTTC. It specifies CASSLTAGAPSYNEQFF.

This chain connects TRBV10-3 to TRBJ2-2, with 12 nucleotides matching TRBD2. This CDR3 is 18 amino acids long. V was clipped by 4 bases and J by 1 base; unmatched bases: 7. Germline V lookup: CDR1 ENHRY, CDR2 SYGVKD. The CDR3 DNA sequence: TGTGCCATCAGTGGGTCCGGGACTAGCGGGCAGAACACCGGGGAGCTGTTTTTT. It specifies CAISGSGTSGQNTGELFF.

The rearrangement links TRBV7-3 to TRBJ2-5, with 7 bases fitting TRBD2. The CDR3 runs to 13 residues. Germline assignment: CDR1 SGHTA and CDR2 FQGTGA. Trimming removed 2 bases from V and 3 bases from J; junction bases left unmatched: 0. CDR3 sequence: CASSLGGEETQYF. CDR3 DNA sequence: TGTGCCAGCAGCTTAGGGGGGGAAGAGACCCAGTACTTC.